These 23 T cell receptor beta chains were all obtained from the same sample, sequenced in a study of T cell responses to AZD1222 COVID-19 vaccine. Profiling relied on immunoSEQ multiplex PCR, and the TCRdb table lists in-frame clones only, not all of them. Of some 130,000 clones listed, 85% are singletons. The sample here was peripheral blood, taken 28 days after the second dose of the MenACWY control vaccine. The source is an adult who received the MenACWY meningococcal vaccine as a control.

The rearrangement joins TRBV30 to TRBJ2-5; D possibly matches TRBD1 or TRBD2 (5 bases each). The ends were cut back, 0 bases at V and 5 bases at J, with 13 bases in the middle. Germline lookup yields CDR1 GTSNPN and CDR2 SVGIG (reference sequence). This CDR3 is built from 14 residues. CDR3 amino acids: CAWSVLGAAETQYF. As DNA, the CDR3 is TGTGCCTGGAGTGTACTAGGGGCCGCGGAGACCCAGTACTTC.

The rearrangement uses TRBV11-2 and TRBJ1-5, with D uncertain. Germline V CDR1 and CDR2: SGHAT, FQNNGV. V was shortened by 5 bases and J by 5 bases, with 10 bases between the two germline ends. This CDR3 has 13 residues. The CDR3 region is CASSLLIDQPQHF. CDR3 DNA: TGTGCCAGCAGCCTATTAATAGATCAGCCCCAGCATTTT.

V and J are TRBV4-1 and TRBJ2-1, with TRBD2 matching over 13 bases. The germline gives CDR1 MGHRA, CDR2 YSYEKL. V trimming: 4 bases; J trimming: 4 bases; junction bases outside the gene matches: 4. The CDR3 contains 16 residues. CDR3: CASSPQGLAGYNEQFF. CDR3 DNA: TGCGCCAGCAGCCCTCAGGGACTAGCGGGGTACAATGAGCAGTTCTTC.

This rearrangement joins TRBV9 to TRBJ1-1; the match to TRBD1 covers 8 bases. Trimming removed 4 bases from V and 0 bases from J; junction bases left unmatched: 5. The CDR3 is 15 residues long. Germline-derived CDR1 and CDR2 are SGDLS and YYNGEE. The CDR3 coding sequence is TGTGCCAGCAGCCCCCGACAGGGGTTGAACACTGAAGCTTTCTTT. Its protein product is CASSPRQGLNTEAFF. Full variable domain (missing parts from reference TRBV9 and TRBJ1-1): DSGVTQTPKHLITATGQRVTLRCSPRSGDLSVYWYQQSLDQGLQFLIQYYNGEERAKGNILERFSAQQFPDLHSELNLSSLELGDSALYFCASSPRQGLNTEAFFGQGTRLTVV.

The V call is TRBV6-6, the J call TRBJ1-1, with a tentative D call TRBD1 (6 bases). The V gene lost 5 bases and the J gene lost 3 bases, with 13 bases spanning the gap. The CDR3 covers 14 residues. CDR1 MNHNY and CDR2 SVGAGI come from the germline V gene (reference sequence). Written as DNA, the CDR3 is TGTGCCAGCAGTACCCGGGGGGCGTACACTGAAGCTTTCTTT. Translation: CASSTRGAYTEAFF.

This CDR3 is CAWSVRTFYEQYF. The CDR3 region has the DNA TGTGCCTGGAGTGTACGAACGTTCTACGAGCAGTACTTC. The genes are TRBV30 and TRBJ2-7; no firm D call. The germline gives CDR1 GTSNPN, CDR2 SVGIG (reference sequence). The CDR3 is 13 residues long. The V end was cut by 0 bases, the J end by 3 bases, with 9 bases between. The full variable domain, its missing parts supplied by reference TRBV30 and TRBJ2-7, is SQTIHQWPATLVQPVGSPLSLECTVEGTSNPNLYWYRQAAGRGLQLLFYSVGIGQISSEVPQNLSASRPQDRQFILSSKKLLLSDSGFYLCAWSVRTFYEQYFGPGTRLTVT.

The genes are TRBV6-4 and TRBJ2-2; TRBD1 agrees at 10 bases. CDR3 length: 17 amino acids. Germline V gene data show CDR1 as MRHNA and CDR2 as SNTAGT. V shed 0 bases, J shed 6 bases, and the junction held 7 bases outside the gene matches. The CDR3 nucleotides are TGTGCCAGCAGTGACTCCCCCGGGGACAGGGGTTCCGGGGAGCTGTTTTTT. It specifies CASSDSPGDRGSGELFF.

This clone has just one count. The chain carries TRBV4-1 and TRBJ1-1, with 8 bases fitting TRBD1. The ends lost 1 base at V and 3 bases at J; junction bases unmatched: 4. This CDR3 spans 15 amino acids. The germline V gene has CDR1 MGHRA and CDR2 YSYEKL. The CDR3 loop reads CASSQGTGLYTEAFF. In DNA, the CDR3 is TGCGCCAGCAGCCAAGGGACAGGGCTGTACACTGAAGCTTTCTTT.

This clone was observed once. The rearrangement uses TRBV7-2 and TRBJ1-2; unclear D gene. CDR3 length equals 14 residues. Germline lookup yields CDR1 SGHTA and CDR2 FQGNSA. Trimming took 2 bases from V and 7 from J, leaving 14 bases between them. The DNA of the CDR3 is TGTGCCAGCAGCTTATCTCCCGGAGCAGGTGGCTACACCTTC. Protein: CASSLSPGAGGYTF.

The chain couples TRBV6-2 or TRBV6-3 to TRBJ2-7; 8 bases agree with TRBD2. The ends lost 5 bases at V and 1 base at J; junction bases unmatched: 4. The CDR3 loop spans 14 amino acids. Germline V gene data show CDR1 as MNHEY and CDR2 as SVGEGT. In DNA form, the CDR3 reads TGTGCCAGCAGTGATAGCGGGGCGTCCTACGAGCAGTACGTC. Translated, it gives CASSDSGASYEQYV.

The chain recombines TRBV9 with TRBJ1-2; no definite D call. The CDR3 totals 14 residues. Germline V gene lookup returns CDR1 SGDLS and CDR2 YYNGEE. V was cut by 0 bases and J by 1 base, with 7 bases left in between. The DNA of the CDR3 is TGTGCCAGCAGCGTAGCCACAGTTAACTATGGCTACACCTTC. Its protein is CASSVATVNYGYTF.

V and J are TRBV7-9 and TRBJ2-2, with D tentatively TRBD1 (7 bases). V was clipped by 2 bases and J by 2 bases, with 12 bases between them. CDR1 is SEHNR, CDR2 FQNEAQ, per germline (reference sequence). The CDR3 consists of 16 residues. CDR3 bases: TGTGCCAGCAGCTTAATGGAGGGGGCAAACACCGGGGAGCTGTTTTTT. Translated, it gives CASSLMEGANTGELFF.

V is TRBV5-5 and J is TRBJ2-3; 8 nucleotides line up with TRBD2. The CDR3 is 19 residues long. From germline, CDR1 is SGHKS and CDR2 YYEKEE (reference sequence). The J segment lost 6 bases and the V segment lost 1 base, leaving 19 bases of the junction unmatched. In nucleotides, the CDR3 is TGTGCCAGCAGCTTGACCACAGAAAGGCTTAGCGGGAATCGGGATACGCAGTATTTT. It yields the protein CASSLTTERLSGNRDTQYF.

The gene calls are TRBV28 and TRBJ2-7, with 7 nucleotides matching TRBD1. The CDR3 sequence is 15 residues long. Germline V lookup: CDR1 MDHEN, CDR2 SYDVKM. The ends lost 7 bases at V and 1 base at J; junction bases unmatched: 10. The CDR3 bases are TGTGCCAGCACCCAGGGGGACGGACGTTCCTACGAGCAGTACTTC. This translates into CASTQGDGRSYEQYF.

V usage is TRBV19 and J usage is TRBJ1-1; D possibly corresponds to TRBD1 (6 bases). The CDR3 spans 14 residues. V was clipped by 9 bases and J by 1 base, with 15 bases between them. The germline V gene has CDR1 LNHDA and CDR2 SQIVND (reference sequence). CDR3 sequence (DNA): TGTGCCAGCCAAGCGGGGGGCTCGAACACTGAAGCTTTCTTT. Protein product: CASQAGGSNTEAFF.

The V call is TRBV19, the J call TRBJ2-3; D may match TRBD1 or TRBD2 (6 bases each). The germline gives CDR1 LNHDA, CDR2 SQIVND (reference sequence). With 6 bases removed from V and 2 bases from J, the gap between germline ends came to 21 bases. This CDR3 spans 17 amino acids. The CDR3 bases are TGTGCCAGTAGAAACCTCCGGGGCTCGGGGGCCACAGATACGCAGTATTTT. This sequence encodes CASRNLRGSGATDTQYF.

The gene calls are TRBV3-1 (or the pseudogene TRBV3-2) and TRBJ1-5, with TRBD1 as a possible D gene (5 bases). Germline CDR1 is LGHDT and CDR2 is YNNKEL (reference sequence). The length of the CDR3 is 14 residues. Trimming took 0 bases from V and 6 from J, leaving 9 bases between them. The CDR3 sequence is CASSQDGGGQPQHF. In nucleotides, the CDR3 is TGTGCCAGCAGCCAAGATGGGGGGGGTCAGCCCCAGCATTTT.

V and J are TRBV13 and TRBJ2-7; tentatively, D is TRBD1 (6 bases). The germline CDR1 and CDR2 sequences are PRHDT and FYEKMQ (reference sequence). V was clipped by 8 bases and J by 3 bases, with 20 bases between them. The CDR3 loop spans 15 amino acids. Written as DNA, the CDR3 is TGTGCCAGCTCTCTATCAGGGGAAGATTTCTACGAGCAGTACTTC. Protein sequence: CASSLSGEDFYEQYF. The variable domain in full, completed from reference TRBV13 and TRBJ2-7, reads AAGVIQSPRHLIKEKRETATLKCYPIPRHDTVYWYQQGPGQDPQFLISFYEKMQSDKGSIPDRFSAQQFSDYHSELNMSSLELGDSALYFCASSLSGEDFYEQYFGPGTRLTVT.

The V call is TRBV3-1 (or the pseudogene TRBV3-2), the J call TRBJ1-3; 8 bases map to TRBD1. J gave up 2 bases and V 4 bases, and 10 bases lay outside the gene matches. The CDR3 is 17 residues long. Germline CDR1 reads LGHDT; CDR2 reads YNNKEL (reference sequence). CDR3 DNA: TGTGCCAGCAGCCCGCAGGACAGGGTTCTGGCTGGAAACACCATATATTTT. This codes for CASSPQDRVLAGNTIYF.

J is TRBJ1-1 and V is TRBV10-2, with D possibly matching TRBD1 (5 bases). Germline V gene data show CDR1 as WSHSY and CDR2 as SAAADI. The V end was cut by 4 bases, the J end by 3 bases, with 6 bases between. The CDR3 covers 12 residues. CDR3 DNA: TGCGCCAGCAGTGGGGGGGACACTGAAGCTTTCTTT. Encoded protein: CASSGGDTEAFF.

V usage is TRBV12-3 or TRBV12-4 and J usage is TRBJ1-2; no firm D call. There are 13 residues in the CDR3. Trimming stripped 5 bases from V and 7 bases from J, with 14 bases between. The CDR3 is CASSLNGEVGYTF. CDR3 DNA: TGTGCCAGCAGTCTTAACGGGGAGGTTGGCTACACCTTC.

In its sample, this clone was seen once. The rearrangement joins TRBV19 to TRBJ2-7, with 7 positions matching TRBD1. Trimming removed 6 bases from V and 6 bases from J; junction bases left unmatched: 17. Germline V gene data show CDR1 as LNHDA and CDR2 as SQIVND (reference sequence). The CDR3 runs to 16 residues. This chain's CDR3 is CASSLLGTVIQSEQYF. For the CDR3, the DNA is TGTGCCAGTAGCCTTCTCGGGACAGTAATCCAGAGCGAGCAGTACTTC.

The chain combines TRBV11-2 with TRBJ2-3, with D perhaps matching TRBD2 (5 bases). This CDR3 is 18 amino acids long. Trimming took 2 bases from V and 0 from J, leaving 18 bases between them. In germline, CDR1 is SGHAT, CDR2 FQNNGV. CDR3: CASSLNVASPPSTDTQYF. For the CDR3, the DNA is TGTGCCAGCAGCTTAAACGTGGCTAGCCCCCCTAGCACAGATACGCAGTATTTT.